This T cell receptor (beta chain) derives from a study of blood T cell repertoires in COVID-19. Study summary: Samples came from the United States, Italy and Spain, spanning acute and convalescent COVID-19.

Original data processing: Reference gene primer amplification in the assay estimated nucleated cell counts. Profiled with immunoSEQ multiplex PCR; TCRdb holds only in-frame clones, not every one. V and J calls and clone size are as listed in that table; D and trimming were resolved from the DNA. Of around 300,000 clones listed, approximately 90% are singletons. Germline V gene lookup returns CDR1 SGHTS and CDR2 YDEGEE. The germline V and J ends were trimmed by 4 bases and 4 bases, with 11 bases remaining between them. The CDR3 spans 13 residues. Enrolment of Seattle patients took place during active infection, and they were followed longitudinally.

The rearrangement links TRBV5-8 to TRBJ1-2; D is ambiguous. This clonotype originated in a young woman with COVID-19, enrolled during active disease. Sequencing was performed on peripheral blood. This CDR3 reads CASSAGGRYGYTF. The CDR3 nucleotides are TGTGCCAGCAGCGCCGGCGGGCGCTATGGCTACACCTTC. Full variable domain (rest looked up from reference TRBV5-8 and TRBJ1-2): EAGVTQSPTHLIKTRGQQATLRCSPISGHTSVYWYQQALGLGLQFLLWYDEGEERNRGNFPPRFSGRQFPNYSSELNVNALELEDSALYLCASSAGGRYGYTFGSGTRLTVV.